The 14 T cell receptor beta chains below come from one sample, sequenced in a study of CD8 T cells in Susac syndrome. RNA, at about 0.45 to 1 ug, was reverse transcribed with random hexamers. MiXCR, applied by TCRdb to the immunoSEQ multiplex PCR reads, yields one record per CDR3 protein. The repertoire has some 300,000 distinct CDR3 sequences, more than 75% of them found once; the top ten carry around 0.11%. Sequences were obtained from CD8+ T cells from PBMCs. The receptors here all came from a human donor with multiple sclerosis.

This clonotype was counted a few times. V is TRBV5-6 and J is TRBJ2-5; a weak D match, TRBD1 (5 bases). Trimming left V 1 base short and J 2 bases short, with 9 bases between. Germline V gene data show CDR1 as SGHDT and CDR2 as YYEEEE. The CDR3 has 14 residues. The DNA for the CDR3 is TGTGCCAGCAGCTTGCTTGGGGCACAAGAGACCCAGTACTTC. Translated: CASSLLGAQETQYF.

The chain has TRBV7-9 and TRBJ2-2; TRBD2 agrees at 10 bases. The germline V gene encodes CDR1 SEHNR and CDR2 FQNEAQ (reference sequence). Trimming cost V 6 bases and J 0 bases; bases outside gene matches: 10. The CDR3 covers 18 residues. CDR3 DNA sequence: TGTGCCAGCAGTCCCTCGGGACTAGCGTTAACGAACACCGGGGAGCTGTTTTTT. Protein: CASSPSGLALTNTGELFF.

The gene calls are TRBV28 and TRBJ2-1; weak D call: TRBD2 (6 bases). Germline assignment: CDR1 MDHEN and CDR2 SYDVKM. With 3 bases removed from V and 0 bases from J, the gap between germline ends came to 12 bases. The CDR3 extends over 16 amino acids. In DNA, the CDR3 is TGTGCCAGCAGTTTGGACTCGCGGGGCTCCTACAATGAGCAGTTCTTC. Protein sequence: CASSLDSRGSYNEQFF.

The chain combines TRBV25-1 with TRBJ2-7, with TRBD2 identical over 7 bases. The V gene end was trimmed by 6 bases and the J gene end by 3 bases; junction bases not matched to a gene: 8. Germline CDR1 is MGHDK and CDR2 is SYGVNS. The CDR3 has 14 residues. CDR3 sequence reads: CASRGRDSNYEQYF. CDR3 coding DNA: TGTGCCAGCAGGGGGAGGGATTCAAACTACGAGCAGTACTTC.

The rearrangement joins TRBV7-9 to TRBJ2-5, with TRBD1 matching 7 bases. Germline V lookup: CDR1 SEHNR, CDR2 FQNEAQ (reference sequence). The CDR3 covers 16 residues. Losses at the gene ends were 1 base for V and 3 bases for J; bases not matched to a gene: 8. The CDR3 here is CASSLGQGEEEETQYF. The CDR3 nucleotides read TGTGCCAGCAGCTTAGGCCAGGGGGAAGAGGAAGAGACCCAGTACTTC.

This CDR3 is CASRQGAGTEAFF. Written as DNA, the CDR3 is TGTGCCAGCAGACAGGGGGCTGGCACTGAAGCTTTCTTT. The rearrangement links TRBV25-1 to TRBJ1-1, with 9 bases lining up with TRBD1. The trim removed 6 bases at V and 4 bases at J, leaving 3 bases unmatched. The germline V gene has CDR1 MGHDK and CDR2 SYGVNS. This CDR3 region has 13 residues.

This sequence joins TRBV28 and TRBJ2-5; D is unclear. This CDR3 has 14 residues. V lost 2 bases, J lost 5 bases, and 12 bases lay in between. Germline V gives CDR1 MDHEN, CDR2 SYDVKM. Written as DNA, the CDR3 is TGTGCCAGCAGTTTACTCGGTGGATGGGAGACCCAGTACTTC. Translated: CASSLLGGWETQYF.

The rearrangement joins TRBV7-3 to TRBJ2-1, with D maybe TRBD1 (5 bases). The V end lost 5 bases, the J end lost 8 bases, and 10 bases lay between the germline ends. Germline-derived CDR1 and CDR2 are SGHTA and FQGTGA. The length of the CDR3 is 12 residues. CDR3 coding DNA: TGTGCCAGCAGCGCAAGGGGCGATGAGCAGTTCTTC. It specifies CASSARGDEQFF.

This clonotype has a handful of counts. This rearrangement joins TRBV27 to TRBJ2-7; 8 nucleotides line up with TRBD1. V was clipped by 2 bases and J by 2 bases; unmatched bases: 2. The V gene's germline CDR1 is MNHEY and CDR2 SMNVEV (reference sequence). CDR3 size: 14 residues. CDR3 bases: TGTGCCAGCAGTTTAGGCAGGGGGCCCTACGAGCAGTACTTC. Residues: CASSLGRGPYEQYF.

The V call is TRBV27, the J call TRBJ2-2; possibly TRBD2 for D (5 bases). The CDR3 is 13 residues long. Germline CDR1 MNHEY, CDR2 SMNVEV (reference sequence). Trimming left V 8 bases short and J 6 bases short, with 13 bases between. The CDR3 here is CASGPSGPGELFF. The CDR3 DNA is TGTGCCAGCGGACCGAGCGGACCCGGGGAGCTGTTTTTT.

The rearrangement joins TRBV18 to TRBJ2-6, with D perhaps matching TRBD1 or TRBD2 (5 bases each). The CDR3 length is 16 residues. CDR1 is KGHSH and CDR2 is LQKENI in the germline V gene. Trimming left V 3 bases short and J 2 bases short, with 11 bases between. The CDR3 spells CASSPRDRPGANVLTF. CDR3 coding DNA: TGTGCCAGCTCACCCAGGGACCGGCCTGGGGCCAACGTCCTGACTTTC. The variable domain in full, completed from reference TRBV18 and TRBJ2-6, reads NAGVMQNPRHLVRRRGQEARLRCSPMKGHSHVYWYRQLPEEGLKFMVYLQKENIIDESGMPKERFSAEFPKEGPSILRIQQVVRGDSAAYFCASSPRDRPGANVLTFGAGSRLTVL.

The chain recombines TRBV27 with TRBJ2-7; D is ambiguous. V lost 2 bases, J lost 2 bases, and 19 bases lay in between. The CDR3 consists of 17 residues. CDR1 and CDR2 (germline): MNHEY, SMNVEV (reference sequence). The CDR3 loop reads CASSLAALQVPAYEQYF. CDR3 bases: TGTGCCAGCAGTTTAGCAGCCCTCCAGGTCCCGGCCTACGAGCAGTACTTC.

This clonotype was seen only a few times. The gene calls are TRBV7-8 and TRBJ2-6; perhaps TRBD1 as D (5 bases). CDR1 SGHVS and CDR2 FQNEAQ come from the germline V gene. This CDR3 is built from 18 residues. The ends were cut back, 1 base at V and 3 bases at J, with 16 bases in the middle. The CDR3 reads CASSLVSNQGYGANVLTF. The CDR3 coding sequence is TGTGCCAGCAGCTTAGTTTCGAACCAGGGCTATGGGGCCAACGTCCTGACTTTC.

The chain has TRBV19 and TRBJ1-1, with D perhaps matching TRBD1 (6 bases). The germline V gene has CDR1 LNHDA and CDR2 SQIVND (reference sequence). V lost 5 bases, J lost 3 bases, and 13 bases lay in between. The CDR3 contains 14 residues. CDR3: CASSGRGADTEAFF. CDR3 bases: TGTGCCAGTAGTGGTCGGGGGGCGGACACTGAAGCTTTCTTT.